The 10 T cell receptor beta chains given below trace back to one sample, sequenced in a study of T cell responses to AZD1222 COVID-19 vaccine. Assay used: immunoSEQ multiplex PCR; TCRdb lists only in-frame clones, some missing. The sample consists of some 110,000 clones, 80% to 95% of them appearing once. The source was peripheral blood, collected 28 days after the second AZD1222 dose. Receptors were obtained from an adult who received the AZD1222 COVID-19 vaccine.

The chain uses TRBV7-3 and TRBJ2-1; possible D gene TRBD1, 6 bases. Per germline, CDR1 SGHTA and CDR2 FQGTGA. CDR3 size: 14 residues. Trimming stripped 0 bases from V and 6 bases from J, with 9 bases between. As DNA, the CDR3 is TGTGCCAGCAGCTTAACGACACAGGGCAATGAGCAGTTCTTC. Translation: CASSLTTQGNEQFF.

On this clone itself: The same CDR3 can be traced to other DNA sequences in this sample. The chain carries TRBV19 and TRBJ2-1; D gene uncertain. V lost 3 bases, J lost 10 bases, and 7 bases lay in between. The length of the CDR3 is 11 residues. Per the germline V gene, CDR1 is LNHDA and CDR2 is SQIVND (reference sequence). CDR3 loop: CASSIGDEQFF. Written as DNA, the CDR3 is TGTGCCAGTAGTATCGGTGACGAGCAGTTCTTC.

This chain links TRBV7-3 with TRBJ2-3, with 9 bases matching TRBD1. The CDR3 runs to 14 residues. Germline-derived CDR1 and CDR2 are SGHTA and FQGTGA. Trimming cost V 5 bases and J 3 bases; bases outside gene matches: 3. CDR3 protein: CASSPDRGTDTQYF. The CDR3 DNA reads TGTGCCAGCAGCCCGGACAGGGGAACAGATACGCAGTATTTT.

This clone was counted once. The genes are TRBV6-5 and TRBJ2-2; 8 bases are shared with TRBD1. This CDR3 comprises 15 residues. J lost 6 bases, V lost 2 bases, and 5 bases had no gene match. CDR1 and CDR2 from the germline V gene are MNHEY and SVGAGI. The DNA of the CDR3 is TGTGCCAGCAGTTACCCAGGGGGCGTCGCCGGGGAGCTGTTTTTT. Translated: CASSYPGGVAGELFF.

This clone has a single count. The chain couples TRBV7-9 to TRBJ1-3, with D tentatively TRBD1 (5 bases). Trimming removed 2 bases at V and 0 bases at J, with 8 bases between. This CDR3 has 15 amino acids. Germline loops: CDR1 SEHNR, CDR2 FQNEAQ (reference sequence). The CDR3 region has the DNA TGTGCCAGCAGCTTAAAGGGGACCTCTGGAAACACCATATATTTT. Its translation is CASSLKGTSGNTIYF.

V is TRBV7-2 and J is TRBJ2-2; maybe TRBD1 (5 bases). Germline lookup yields CDR1 SGHTA and CDR2 FQGNSA. The CDR3 spans 15 residues. Deletions cut 1 base from V and 1 base from J, with 7 bases between. Here the CDR3 reads CASSLVRGNTGELFF. In DNA form, the CDR3 reads TGTGCCAGCAGCTTAGTTAGGGGGAACACCGGGGAGCTGTTTTTT.

V gene TRBV3-1 (or the pseudogene TRBV3-2) combines with J gene TRBJ1-2; 11 bases are shared with TRBD1. J lost 3 bases, V lost 3 bases, and 6 bases had no gene match. Germline lookup yields CDR1 LGHDT and CDR2 YNNKEL (reference sequence). This CDR3 has 16 amino acids. The CDR3 is CASSHSGTGGDYGYTF. The CDR3 DNA sequence: TGTGCCAGCAGCCATTCCGGGACAGGGGGTGACTATGGCTACACCTTC.

This chain connects TRBV7-3 to TRBJ2-6; maybe TRBD1 (5 bases). The germline CDR1 and CDR2 sequences are SGHTA and FQGTGA. The CDR3 loop spans 15 amino acids. V was pared by 4 bases and J by 2 bases, with 9 bases between. The CDR3, as DNA: TGTGCCAGCAGCTCAGGGATGGCTGGGGCCAACGTCCTGACTTTC. Translation: CASSSGMAGANVLTF.

This clone was seen only once. The chain employs TRBV7-2 and TRBJ2-7, with 8 nucleotides matching TRBD2. CDR1 and CDR2 (germline): SGHTA, FQGNSA. Germline trimming cut 8 bases from V and 5 bases from J; bases unmatched to any gene: 11. The CDR3 totals 14 residues. CDR3 in DNA: TGTGCCAGCTGCCTTGGCGGGGGGATGAACGAGCAGTACTTC. Encoded protein: CASCLGGGMNEQYF.

This clone was seen a few times. The CDR3 DNA reads TGTGCCAGCAGTTACGGGACTGGCGAGCAGTACTTC. Translated, it gives CASSYGTGEQYF. This chain links TRBV6-2 or TRBV6-3 with TRBJ2-7; maybe TRBD2 (6 bases). The germline V gene encodes CDR1 MNHEY and CDR2 SVGEGT. V was cut by 2 bases and J by 6 bases, with 8 bases left in between. The CDR3 runs to 12 residues.